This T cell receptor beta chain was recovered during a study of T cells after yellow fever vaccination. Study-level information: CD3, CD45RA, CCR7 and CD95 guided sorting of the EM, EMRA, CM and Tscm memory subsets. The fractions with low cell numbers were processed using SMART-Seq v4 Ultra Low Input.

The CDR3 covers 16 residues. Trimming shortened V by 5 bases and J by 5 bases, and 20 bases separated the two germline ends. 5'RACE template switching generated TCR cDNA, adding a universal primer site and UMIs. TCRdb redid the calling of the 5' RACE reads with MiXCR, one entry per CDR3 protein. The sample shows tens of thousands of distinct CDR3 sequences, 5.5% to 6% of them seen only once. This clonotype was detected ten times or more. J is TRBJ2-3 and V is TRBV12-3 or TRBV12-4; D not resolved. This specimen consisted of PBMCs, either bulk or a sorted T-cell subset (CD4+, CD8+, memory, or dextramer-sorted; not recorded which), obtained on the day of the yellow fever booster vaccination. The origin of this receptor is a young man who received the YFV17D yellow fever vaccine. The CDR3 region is CASSLRPGPLVDTQYF. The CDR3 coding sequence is TGTGCCAGCAGTCTTCGCCCGGGCCCCTTGGTAGATACGCAGTATTTT.